This is a list of T cell receptor beta chains from one sample in a study of cytomegalovirus exposure and HLA in healthy donors. Sequenced by immunoSEQ multiplex PCR; TCRdb stores in-frame clones only, minus some. Of about 200,000 clones listed, about 75% are singletons. Sequencing was done on a sample of PBMCs. These receptors were collected from a male donor in good health and CMV-seronegative. The CDR3 runs from the conserved cysteine through the conserved F or W. The D gene is left open where the match is weak. Size is omitted from some rows. Given values are once, few, many or a class for expanded clones.

.	13	TRBJ2-7	.	TRBV11-1	TGTGCCAGCAGCTTAAGGGGCACTTACGAGCAGTACTTC	CASSLRGTYEQYF
few	14	TRBJ1-4	.	TRBV4-3	TGCGCCAGCAGCCAAGTCCAAGGGGGGGGAAAACTGTTTTTT	CASSQVQGGGKLFF
.	14	TRBJ2-3	.	TRBV9	TGTGCCAGCAGCGTACAGGCCAATCCAGATACGCAGTATTTT	CASSVQANPDTQYF
.	16	TRBJ1-2	.	TRBV9	TGTGCCAGCAGCTCCAGGGTCAGGAAACCGTTTGCTGGCTACACCTTC	CASSSRVRKPFAGYTF
few	16	TRBJ2-2	TRBD2	TRBV30	TGTGCCTGGAGGGTAGCGGGGGGGCCGGGCACCGGGGAGCTGTTTTTT	CAWRVAGGPGTGELFF
.	14	TRBJ1-1	TRBD1	TRBV6-6	TGTGCCAGCAGGCTACAGGGGGTGAACACTGAAGCTTTCTTT	CASRLQGVNTEAFF
.	14	TRBJ1-2	.	TRBV30	TGTGCCTGGAGTACGGGGGGGCCCCTCTATGGCTACACCTTC	CAWSTGGPLYGYTF
once	14	TRBJ2-2	.	TRBV6-1	TGTGCCAGCAGAGGGGCCGCGAACACCGGGGAGCTGTTTTTT	CASRGAANTGELFF
.	15	TRBJ2-7	TRBD1	TRBV27	TGTGCCAGCAGTTTAGCGGGACAGGGGGCGCGTGAGCAGTACTTC	CASSLAGQGAREQYF
.	17	TRBJ1-3	TRBD1	TRBV7-2	TGTGCCAGCAGCCCTGCCGGGACAGCTTTCTCTGGAAACACCATATATTTT	CASSPAGTAFSGNTIYF
.	16	TRBJ2-7	TRBD2	TRBV7-6	TGTGCCAGCAGCTTAGGGACTAGCGGGGGAACCTACGAGCAGTACTTC	CASSLGTSGGTYEQYF
once	13	TRBJ1-2	.	TRBV30	TGTGCCTGGAGCCCTGGACAGAGCTATGGCTACACCTTC	CAWSPGQSYGYTF
few	15	TRBJ1-5	TRBD1	TRBV6-4	TGTGCCAGCAGTGTCCCGGGACAGGGTAATCAGCCCCAGCATTTT	CASSVPGQGNQPQHF
few	18	TRBJ1-4	.	TRBV5-1	TGCGCCAGCAGCCCGGGACTGTTTCCATCTGCAACTAATGAAAAACTGTTTTTT	CASSPGLFPSATNEKLFF
.	15	TRBJ2-3	.	TRBV7-8	TGTGCCAGCAGCTTAGCGCCTGGGGCAGCAGATACGCAGTATTTT	CASSLAPGAADTQYF
few	14	TRBJ2-3	TRBD2	TRBV6-5	TGTGCCAGCAGTGATAGCGGGGGGGCAGATACGCAGTATTTT	CASSDSGGADTQYF
.	12	TRBJ2-7	TRBD1	TRBV11-1	TGTGCTATCAGGGGACAGATGTACGAGCAGTACTTC	CAIRGQMYEQYF
few	14	TRBJ1-2	.	TRBV9	TGTGCCAGCAGCGTAGGAGGGCAGAACTATGGCTACACCTTC	CASSVGGQNYGYTF
.	15	TRBJ2-1	TRBD1	TRBV7-3	TGTGCCAGCAGCTTCTCAGGGGGCGCACCCAATGAGCAGTTCTTC	CASSFSGGAPNEQFF
once	15	TRBJ2-1	TRBD2	TRBV7-2	TGTGCCAGCAGCAAAGGGCTAGCGGGGTACAATGAGCAGTTCTTC	CASSKGLAGYNEQFF
few	14	TRBJ1-1	.	TRBV27	TGTGCCAGCAGTTTTGGGTGGAGAATTAATGAAGCTTTCTTT	CASSFGWRINEAFF
.	16	TRBJ2-7	TRBD2	TRBV11-2	TGTGCCAGCAGTACGGTGGGGAGAGCCGGGAGGAACGAGCAGTACTTC	CASSTVGRAGRNEQYF
.	15	TRBJ2-7	TRBD2	TRBV19	TGTGCCAGTAGTATGGGGCTAGCGGGAGGCTACGAGCAGTACTTC	CASSMGLAGGYEQYF
.	14	TRBJ2-7	.	TRBV30	TGTGCCTGGAGTGTAAGGGGGGGGGCCGACGAGCAGTACTTC	CAWSVRGGADEQYF
.	12	TRBJ2-7	.	TRBV2	TGTGCCAACCGGGACTTCGGTCACGAGCAGTACTTC	CANRDFGHEQYF
.	17	TRBJ2-1	TRBD2	TRBV4-3	TGCGCCAGCAGCCAAGATTTGGGACTAGCGGCGTACAATGAGCAGTTCTTC	CASSQDLGLAAYNEQFF
.	13	TRBJ1-1	.	TRBV9	TGTGCTAGCAGCTTGTGGACGGACACGGAAGCTTTCTTT	CASSLWTDTEAFF
few	16	TRBJ1-4	TRBD1	TRBV10-3	TGTGCCATCAGCTCCGGGACAGGGGGAAGGAATGAAAAACTGTTTTTT	CAISSGTGGRNEKLFF
.	14	TRBJ1-2	TRBD1	TRBV15	TGTGCCACCAGCCGGGACAGGGGGGTTGATGGCTACACCTTC	CATSRDRGVDGYTF
.	14	TRBJ2-7	TRBD1	TRBV29-1	TGCAGCGTTGAAACAGGGGGCAGGACCTACGAGCAGTACTTC	CSVETGGRTYEQYF
.	14	TRBJ2-1	TRBD2	TRBV18	TGTGCCAGCTCACCAAGCGGGGGGCACAATGAGCAGTTCTTC	CASSPSGGHNEQFF
.	16	TRBJ2-1	TRBD2	TRBV4-2	TGTGCCAGCAGCCATCCTAGCGGGAGCGTGGGCAATGAGCAGTTCTTC	CASSHPSGSVGNEQFF
.	15	TRBJ2-2	.	TRBV2	TGTGCCAGCAGCGAGGCGGGGATGAACACCGGGGAGCTGTTTTTT	CASSEAGMNTGELFF
.	15	TRBJ1-1	.	TRBV18	TGTGCCAGCTCACCGCTGGGGGCCGCCGACACTGAAGCTTTCTTT	CASSPLGAADTEAFF
few	15	TRBJ2-5	TRBD2	TRBV10-3	TGTGCCGTGGGAGATTTCGGGGGGTCCGGGGAGACCCAGTACTTC	CAVGDFGGSGETQYF
.	16	TRBJ2-7	TRBD1	TRBV2	TGTGCCAGCAGTGGGGTCCGGGACAGGAGTCCCTACGAGCAGTACTTC	CASSGVRDRSPYEQYF
.	14	TRBJ2-1	.	TRBV27	TGTGCCAGCAGTTGGAGGATCCCATACAATGAGCAGTTCTTC	CASSWRIPYNEQFF
.	14	TRBJ1-1	.	TRBV6-1	TGTGCCAGCAGGGCAGACGACAGGAACACTGAAGCTTTCTTT	CASRADDRNTEAFF
.	13	TRBJ2-7	.	TRBV27	TGTGCCAGCAGTTTTCTAGACAGAACCGAGCAGTACTTC	CASSFLDRTEQYF
.	15	TRBJ2-3	.	TRBV10-3	TGTGCCATCAGTGAGTCGGTCGGTAGCACAGATACGCAGTATTTT	CAISESVGSTDTQYF